One sample yielded the 22 T cell receptor beta chains listed below, sequenced in a study of PD-L1 blockade in urothelial cancer. The assay was immunoSEQ multiplex PCR, and TCRdb's table has in-frame clones only and misses some. The sample records about 56,000 clones, roughly 85% being singletons. The sample's time point: pretreatment peripheral blood. Sequenced material: PBMCs, taken around atezolizumab (anti-PD-L1) treatment. These receptors originate from a man aged 65-85 years with urothelial cancer.

CDR3 in amino acids: CASRSTGISGNTIYF. The DNA of the CDR3 is TGTGCCAGCAGATCTACAGGGATCTCTGGAAACACCATATATTTT. V and J are TRBV27 and TRBJ1-3; weak D call: TRBD1 (6 bases). The germline gives CDR1 MNHEY, CDR2 SMNVEV (reference sequence). V was clipped by 6 bases and J by 0 bases, with 12 bases between them. The CDR3 runs to 15 residues.

The CDR3 sequence is CASNSGQGERSGANVLTF. CDR3 bases: TGTGCCAGCAACTCAGGACAGGGCGAGAGGTCTGGGGCCAACGTCCTGACTTTC. The rearrangement joins TRBV6-4 to TRBJ2-6; TRBD1 matches 8 bases. Trimming took 7 bases from V and 1 from J; bases not matched to a gene: 12. Germline V gene sequence: CDR1 MRHNA, CDR2 SNTAGT. This CDR3 is built from 18 residues.

The chain recombines TRBV28 with TRBJ2-1; 8 positions agree with TRBD1. The CDR3 consists of 14 residues. Germline V gene lookup returns CDR1 MDHEN and CDR2 SYDVKM. With 5 bases clipped from V and 6 bases from J, the junction kept 6 bases outside the gene matches. CDR3 loop: CASSLITGGNEQFF. The CDR3 DNA follows: TGTGCCAGCAGTCTAATCACAGGGGGCAATGAGCAGTTCTTC. Supplemented by reference TRBV28 and TRBJ2-1, the full variable domain reads DVKVTQSSRYLVKRTGEKVFLECVQDMDHENMFWYRQDPGLGLRLIYFSYDVKMKEKGDIPEGYSVSREKKERFSLILESASTNQTSMYLCASSLITGGNEQFFGPGTRLTVL.

This rearrangement joins TRBV5-8 to TRBJ2-5; TRBD2 matches at 14 bases. The V segment lost 4 bases and the J segment 5 bases; nucleotides outside the gene matches: 10. Looked up from germline, CDR1 is SGHTS and CDR2 is YDEGEE. The CDR3 is 17 amino acids. CDR3 sequence reads: CASSPGTSGSKEETQYF. Written as DNA, the CDR3 is TGTGCCAGCAGCCCCGGGACTAGCGGGAGTAAAGAGGAGACCCAGTACTTC.

The chain has TRBV5-1 and TRBJ1-2; 9 bases map to TRBD1. The ends lost 4 bases at V and 2 bases at J; junction bases unmatched: 9. In germline, CDR1 is SGHRS, CDR2 YFSETQ. The length of the CDR3 is 16 residues. For the CDR3, the DNA is TGCGCCAGCAGCCTCGCCCCGGGACAGGGAAACTATGGCTACACCTTC. This codes for CASSLAPGQGNYGYTF.

This chain links TRBV7-9 with TRBJ1-2; 7 positions match TRBD1. This CDR3 contains 14 residues. Trimming took 5 bases from V and 4 from J; bases not matched to a gene: 7. In germline, CDR1 is SEHNR, CDR2 FQNEAQ (reference sequence). The CDR3 region has the DNA TGTGCCAGCAGCCTTACAGGGGCCATCTATGGCTACACCTTC. It encodes CASSLTGAIYGYTF. Based on the CDR3 plus reference TRBV7-9 and TRBJ1-2, the full variable domain is DTGVSQNPRHKITKRGQNVTFRCDPISEHNRLYWYRQTLGQGPEFLTYFQNEAQLEKSRLLSDRFSAERPKGSFSTLEIQRTEQGDSAMYLCASSLTGAIYGYTFGSGTRLTVV.

In the case of this clone: At the DNA level, this CDR3 is encoded by other sequences in the same sample as well. The chain couples TRBV7-3 to TRBJ2-1; the D is unclear. The CDR3 sequence is 14 residues long. Looked up from germline, CDR1 is SGHTA and CDR2 is FQGTGA. Between the trimmed V and J ends, which lost 2 bases and 4 bases, there was a span of 9 bases. The CDR3 bases are TGTGCCAGCAGCTTAGGCGGAACTTACAATGAGCAGTTCTTC. Translating it yields CASSLGGTYNEQFF.

This chain uses TRBV21-1 with TRBJ1-1. TRBV21-1 is labeled a pseudogene. The CDR3 contains 17 residues. The CDR3 DNA reads TGTGCCAGCAGCAAAGTTGAGGGGGGGGATCAGAACACTGAAGCTTTCTTT. This codes for CASSKVEGGDQNTEAFF.

This clone was detected only a few times. J is TRBJ1-4 and V is TRBV6-1; D is unresolved. This CDR3 spans 15 amino acids. V was shortened by 8 bases and J by 3 bases, with 16 bases between the two germline ends. Germline CDR1 is MNHNS and CDR2 is SASEGT. The CDR3 is CASRVESASNEKLFF. The CDR3 DNA sequence: TGTGCCAGCCGCGTGGAGAGTGCATCTAATGAAAAACTGTTTTTT.

The chain joins TRBV27 to TRBJ2-5; 12 positions agree with TRBD2. The CDR3 has 19 residues. CDR1 and CDR2 from the germline V gene are MNHEY and SMNVEV (reference sequence). J was trimmed by 4 bases and V by 5 bases; bases with no gene match: 17. The CDR3 reads CASSPGTAGLAGRGETQYF. CDR3 coding DNA: TGTGCCAGCAGTCCCGGGACGGCCGGACTAGCGGGAAGGGGAGAGACCCAGTACTTC.

The chain has TRBV20-1 and TRBJ1-2; TRBD1 might be the D (6 bases). V dropped 6 bases and J dropped 7 bases, with 12 bases sitting between them. The CDR3 loop spans 11 amino acids. Germline V CDR1 and CDR2: DFQATT, SNEGSKA (reference sequence). The CDR3 protein is CSATRTVGYTF. The DNA of the CDR3 is TGCAGTGCCACCCGGACAGTTGGCTACACCTTC.

This sequence joins TRBV7-3 and TRBJ2-2; TRBD1 is a possible D gene (6 bases). Germline V gives CDR1 SGHTA, CDR2 FQGTGA. V lost 5 bases and J 6 bases, leaving 10 bases between the germline ends. CDR3 size: 13 residues. CDR3 in amino acids: CASSTGTSGELFF. CDR3 sequence (DNA): TGTGCCAGCAGCACCGGGACATCCGGGGAGCTGTTTTTT.

CDR3 sequence (DNA): TGTGCCAGCAGTGACGGGTTCTCCTACAATGAGCAGTTCTTC. Protein sequence: CASSDGFSYNEQFF. This chain connects TRBV2 to TRBJ2-1; D not certain. Trimming removed 3 bases at V and 0 bases at J, with 6 bases between. The CDR3 contains 14 residues. Per the germline V gene, CDR1 is SNHLY and CDR2 is FYNNEI. Supplemented by reference TRBV2 and TRBJ2-1, the full variable domain reads EPEVTQTPSHQVTQMGQEVILRCVPISNHLYFYWYRQILGQKVEFLVSFYNNEISEKSEIFDDQFSVERPDGSNFTLKIRSTKLEDSAMYFCASSDGFSYNEQFFGPGTRLTVL.

This sequence joins TRBV5-8 and TRBJ1-5, with a possible D match to TRBD1 (5 bases). The CDR3 is 15 residues long. Germline CDR1 reads SGHTS; CDR2 reads YDEGEE. With 4 bases removed from V and 6 bases from J, the gap between germline ends came to 17 bases. The CDR3 is CASSHQGTGGQPQHF. For the CDR3, the DNA is TGTGCCAGCAGCCATCAAGGGACTGGGGGTCAGCCCCAGCATTTT.

V gene TRBV4-1 combines with J gene TRBJ2-7; 14 nucleotides agree with TRBD2. Germline CDR1 is MGHRA and CDR2 is YSYEKL. V was clipped by 5 bases and J by 7 bases; unmatched bases: 4. This CDR3 is 14 amino acids long. The CDR3 spells CASSWGLAGDEQYF. In DNA, the CDR3 is TGCGCCAGCAGCTGGGGACTAGCGGGAGATGAGCAGTACTTC.

This chain joins TRBV5-1 and TRBJ2-5, with 8 nucleotides matching TRBD2. The end of the DNA fits TRBJ2-7 better, so the J call may be wrong. This CDR3 is 15 amino acids long. Germline CDR1 reads SGHRS; CDR2 reads YFSETQ. The CDR3, as DNA: TGCGCCAGCAGCTGGACAGCGGGAGAACACTACGAGCAGTACTTC. Its translation: CASSWTAGEHYEQYF.

J is TRBJ2-1 and V is TRBV9; 7 nucleotides align to TRBD2. The CDR3 extends over 16 amino acids. Germline CDR1 and CDR2: SGDLS and YYNGEE. The junction had 7 bases not matched to a gene; V was cut back by 0 bases and J by 4 bases. The CDR3 protein is CASSVVATSQYNEQFF. The CDR3 DNA reads as TGTGCCAGCAGCGTAGTCGCGACTAGCCAATACAATGAGCAGTTCTTC.

About this clone: At one of its ends the junction is not consistent with the germline gene, which may arise from a read error. V usage is TRBV7-7 and J usage is TRBJ2-1, with 8 bases that match TRBD1. Germline-derived CDR1 and CDR2 are SSHAT and FNYEAQ (reference sequence). CDR3 length equals 15 residues. The CDR3 DNA reads TGTGCTAGCAGCTTAGGAGGGACAGGCGTCAATGAGCAGTTCTTC. It yields the protein CASSLGGTGVNEQFF.

V usage is TRBV23-1 and J usage is TRBJ2-7; D gene uncertain. TRBV23-1 is marked as an open reading frame, function uncertain. This CDR3 has 13 residues. The V end lost 2 bases, the J end lost 3 bases, and 8 bases lay between the germline ends. DNA of the CDR3: TGCGCCAGCAGTCAACGGTCTGTCTACGAGCAGTACTTC. Translation gives CASSQRSVYEQYF.

V usage is TRBV19 and J usage is TRBJ2-6; no firm D call. The CDR3 contains 14 residues. Between the trimmed V and J ends, which lost 2 bases and 4 bases, there was a span of 6 bases. Germline V gene lookup returns CDR1 LNHDA and CDR2 SQIVND (reference sequence). CDR3 region: CASSIQLGANVLTF. CDR3 coding DNA: TGTGCCAGTAGTATACAACTAGGGGCCAACGTCCTGACTTTC.

The chain joins TRBV5-1 to TRBJ2-7; 11 bases line up with TRBD1. With V trimmed by 3 bases and J by 7 bases, 12 bases remained unmatched. CDR3 length: 16 residues. Germline V lookup: CDR1 SGHRS, CDR2 YFSETQ. CDR3: CASSSKTDRGREEQYF. CDR3 sequence (DNA): TGCGCCAGCAGCTCAAAGACGGACAGGGGGCGTGAAGAGCAGTACTTC.

The CDR3 is CASTRTGVNEKLFF. In DNA form, the CDR3 reads TGTGCCAGCACCCGGACAGGGGTTAATGAAAAACTGTTTTTT. J is TRBJ1-4 and V is TRBV2, with TRBD1 matching 9 bases. The ends lost 7 bases at V and 4 bases at J; junction bases unmatched: 4. The CDR3 has 14 residues. Germline V gene lookup returns CDR1 SNHLY and CDR2 FYNNEI. The entire variable domain, with the rest obtained from reference TRBV2 and TRBJ1-4, is as follows: EPEVTQTPSHQVTQMGQEVILRCVPISNHLYFYWYRQILGQKVEFLVSFYNNEISEKSEIFDDQFSVERPDGSNFTLKIRSTKLEDSAMYFCASTRTGVNEKLFFGSGTQLSVL.